This T cell receptor (beta chain) was captured in a study of CD8 T cells in ankylosing spondylitis. Study-level findings and limits: A TCR beta motif made of fewer than ten highly homologous variants seemed typical of ankylosing spondylitis blood. The clones that were linked to disease were reported to be significantly enriched in matched synovial fluid samples from ankylosing spondylitis patients. Clones that were linked to disease were CD8+ and were relatively rare in peripheral blood.

Researchers built TCR beta libraries using quantitative 5'-RACE with molecular barcodes. TCRdb analysed the 5' RACE reads with MiXCR anew, one entry per CDR3 protein. The repertoire has hundreds of thousands of distinct CDR3 sequences, roughly 13% of them found once; the top ten carry almost 7%. With respect to this clonotype: Its antigen is as yet unknown.

The TCR was taken from a male donor with ankylosing spondylitis. The specimen sequenced was blood, either unsorted or a sorted T cell fraction (not recorded which).

CDR3 protein: CASSFPTQNYEQYV. The DNA of the CDR3 is TGTGCCAGCAGTTTTCCGACTCAAAACTACGAGCAGTACGTC. This sequence joins TRBV27 and TRBJ2-7; D remains ambiguous. V shed 3 bases and J shed 3 bases, with 12 bases lying between them. The CDR3 runs to 14 residues. Germline CDR1 is MNHEY and CDR2 is SMNVEV (reference sequence).